This entry describes one TCR beta chain. Its specificity is unknown. Extremely preterm deliveries at about 23-28 weeks of gestation provided the preterm samples. Pregnancies with fetal demise, active maternal HSV infection or known maternal HIV were excluded. Sorted cells: live naive CD8+ T cells, CD45RA+CCR7+, Annexin V-negative. Sorted naive CD8+ T cell numbers ranged ~19,000 to ~100,000. Germline lookup yields CDR1 SGHAT and CDR2 FQDESV (reference sequence). V gave up 2 bases and J gave up 6 bases, with 5 bases separating them. This CDR3 has 11 amino acids. Data came from immunoSEQ multiplex PCR; TCRdb stores just in-frame clones and leaves some out. The sample records about 23,000 clones, approximately 88% being singletons. This specimen belongs to a study of naive CD8 T cells in extremely preterm neonates. Study-wide findings and caveats: iChao1 richness was lowest in preterm neonates, significantly versus all ages. Compared with older groups, preterm CDR3s were shorter, with fewer N additions and less trimming.

This sequence was found in a boy who was born preterm. The V gene is TRBV11-1, the J gene TRBJ2-7; weak D call: TRBD1 (5 bases). The material sequenced was naive CD8+ T cells from cord blood. The DNA of the CDR3 is TGTGCCAGCAGCTTACAGGGCGAGCAGTACTTC. This gives the protein CASSLQGEQYF. The whole variable domain, filled in from reference TRBV11-1 and TRBJ2-7, reads EAEVAQSPRYKITEKSQAVAFWCDPISGHATLYWYRQILGQGPELLVQFQDESVVDDSQLPKDRFSAERLKGVDSTLKIQPAELGDSAMYLCASSLQGEQYFGPGTRLTVT.